These 18 T cell receptor beta chains share one sample of origin, sequenced in a study of regulatory T cells in long-lasting Graves disease. In building TCR beta libraries, iRepertoire HTBI primers were used together with Arm-PCR of CDR3 regions. Via MiXCR, TCRdb re-called the multiplex PCR reads, giving one row per CDR3 protein. The sample lists approximately 500,000 distinct CDR3 sequences, roughly 21% seen once, with about 7% in the top ten. Time point given: persistent/refractory GD, antithyroid drugs over 5 years with positive TRAb. The TCR library was made from RNA that had been extracted from PBMCs in TRIzol. Sequences were derived from peripheral blood mononuclear cells (PBMCs), sampled when the disease was refractory, from a patient treated with antithyroid drugs. Receptors were obtained from a female donor with Graves disease.

At least ten counts were recorded for this clonotype. The V gene is TRBV28, the J gene TRBJ1-4; 7 bases map to TRBD1. CDR1 and CDR2 from the germline V gene are MDHEN and SYDVKM. V trimming: 4 bases; J trimming: 0 bases; junction bases outside the gene matches: 2. CDR3 length equals 15 residues. DNA of the CDR3: TGTGCCAGCAGTTCCGGGACAGCAACTAATGAAAAACTGTTTTTT. Translation: CASSSGTATNEKLFF.

This rearrangement joins TRBV11-3 to TRBJ2-1; D possibly corresponds to TRBD2 (5 bases). Between the trimmed V and J ends, which lost 5 bases and 3 bases, there was a span of 8 bases. Germline V gene data show CDR1 as SGHNT and CDR2 as YENEEA. CDR3 length equals 13 residues. The CDR3 protein is CASSPRDYNEQFF. CDR3 in DNA: TGTGCCAGCAGCCCCCGGGACTACAATGAGCAGTTCTTC.

This clonotype was counted only a few times. V gene TRBV11-3 combines with J gene TRBJ2-7; tentative D call: TRBD1 (6 bases). The CDR3 sequence is 14 residues long. Germline V gene lookup returns CDR1 SGHNT and CDR2 YENEEA. Trimming removed 5 bases from V and 5 bases from J, with 16 bases in between. The CDR3 bases are TGTGCCAGCAGCCCAGGGGATTGGTCCCACGAGCAGTACTTC. It yields the protein CASSPGDWSHEQYF.

This clonotype was detected a few times. This may come from a read error, since a much larger clone is one base off. Here the CDR3 omits its conserved ending phenylalanine or tryptophan, so a read error is the likely source. The chain is built from TRBV29-1 and TRBJ2-5, with a possible D match to TRBD1 (5 bases). The CDR3 runs 13 residues. Germline V gene sequence: CDR1 SQVTM, CDR2 ANQGSEA. V lost 6 bases, J lost 2 bases, and 13 bases lay in between. The CDR3 sequence is CSVPSQGQETQYL. The CDR3, as DNA: TGCAGCGTCCCCTCCCAGGGTCAAGAGACCCAGTACCTC.

This clonotype was observed at least ten times. V is TRBV27 and J is TRBJ2-4; no firm D call. Germline CDR1 MNHEY, CDR2 SMNVEV (reference sequence). The germline V and J ends were trimmed by 5 bases and 0 bases, with 14 bases remaining between them. The CDR3 totals 16 residues. CDR3 loop: CASSALGFLAKNIQYF. CDR3 in DNA: TGTGCCAGCAGTGCCCTTGGATTTCTAGCCAAAAACATTCAGTACTTC.

The chain combines TRBV3-1 with TRBJ2-5; 9 bases are a match to TRBD1. V shed 4 bases and J 8 bases; nucleotides not matched to a gene: 14. CDR3 length: 16 amino acids. Looked up from germline, CDR1 is LGHDT and CDR2 is YNNKEL (reference sequence). DNA for the CDR3: TGTGCCAGCAGCCCGACGAGCGGGACAGGGTTCATTACCCAGTACTTC. Translation: CASSPTSGTGFITQYF.

This clonotype was detected a few times. V and J are TRBV5-1 and TRBJ1-2, with D possibly matching TRBD1 (6 bases). CDR1 is SGHRS, CDR2 YFSETQ, per germline. V was cut by 0 bases and J by 8 bases, with 11 bases left in between. This CDR3 comprises 13 residues. The DNA for the CDR3 is TGCGCCAGCAGCTTGGGCGGGGGCGAAGGCTACACCTTC. Translated: CASSLGGGEGYTF. The complete variable domain, with remaining parts taken from reference TRBV5-1 and TRBJ1-2, reads KAGVTQTPRYLIKTRGQQVTLSCSPISGHRSVSWYQQTPGQGLQFLFEYFSETQRNKGNFPGRFSGRQFSNSRSEMNVSTLELGDSALYLCASSLGGGEGYTFGSGTRLTVV.

This clonotype occurred many times. The rearrangement joins TRBV3-2 to TRBJ2-5; TRBD1, the D gene given by the table, was not confirmed from the DNA. TRBV3-2 is a documented pseudogene. The CDR3 is 15 amino acids. The CDR3 reads CASSQHTGIQETQYF. CDR3 DNA: TGTGCCAGCAGCCAACATACAGGGATCCAAGAGACCCAGTACTTC.

In its sample, this clonotype was seen many times. The chain joins TRBV10-3 to TRBJ1-1, with D unresolved. CDR1 is ENHRY, CDR2 SYGVKD, per germline. The CDR3 is 15 residues long. V was trimmed by 0 bases and J by 4 bases, leaving 12 bases between them. The CDR3 protein is CAISESVVLGTEAFF. The CDR3, as DNA: TGTGCCATCAGTGAGTCGGTGGTGTTGGGCACTGAAGCTTTCTTT.

This clonotype came up a few times. The chain recombines TRBV7-8 with TRBJ1-4, with no clear D. Per the germline V gene, CDR1 is SGHVS and CDR2 is FQNEAQ. The CDR3 sequence is 15 residues long. Trimming took off 4 bases at V and 0 bases at J, with 9 bases between the two ends. CDR3 coding DNA: TGTGCCAGCAGCTCGAACAGAGCAACTAATGAAAAACTGTTTTTT. It codes for CASSSNRATNEKLFF.

V and J are TRBV19 and TRBJ1-1; the match to TRBD1 covers 7 bases. With V trimmed by 6 bases and J by 5 bases, 3 bases remained unmatched. Germline V gives CDR1 LNHDA, CDR2 SQIVND (reference sequence). The CDR3 consists of 12 residues. The DNA of the CDR3 is TGTGCCAGTAGGAACAGGGGAACTGAAGCTTTCTTT. Its translation is CASRNRGTEAFF. The whole variable domain, remainder taken from reference TRBV19 and TRBJ1-1, is DGGITQSPKYLFRKEGQNVTLSCEQNLNHDAMYWYRQDPGQGLRLIYYSQIVNDFQKGDIAEGYSVSREKKESFPLTVTSAQKNPTAFYLCASRNRGTEAFFGQGTRLTVV.

About this clonotype itself: A much larger clone lies one base from this, so it may be a read error. The chain couples TRBV6-5 to TRBJ2-5; a weak D match, TRBD2 (7 bases). The V and J ends lost 4 bases and 5 bases respectively, with 17 bases between them. Germline V gene data show CDR1 as MNHEY and CDR2 as SVGAGI. This CDR3 region has 15 residues. As DNA, the CDR3 is TGTGCCAGCAGTTGCTCTTGGGGGGGCGCGGAGACCCAGTACTTC. Residues: CASSCSWGGAETQYF.

This clonotype has more than one count but fewer than ten. The chain has TRBV27 and TRBJ2-7; TRBD1 agrees at 8 bases. The germline CDR1 and CDR2 sequences are MNHEY and SMNVEV (reference sequence). The ends lost 8 bases at V and 2 bases at J; junction bases unmatched: 5. This CDR3 spans 13 amino acids. CDR3 loop: CASGQGGAYEQYF. For the CDR3, the DNA is TGTGCCAGCGGACAGGGTGGCGCCTACGAGCAGTACTTC.

On this clonotype: Just one base apart from a much larger clone, this may be a read error. The rearrangement uses TRBV27 and TRBJ2-7, with TRBD2 matching over 8 bases. Germline CDR1 reads MNHEY; CDR2 reads SMNVEV (reference sequence). V shed 3 bases and J 1 base; nucleotides not matched to a gene: 2. This CDR3 has 14 amino acids. For the CDR3, the DNA is TGTGCCAGCAGTTTTAGCGGGACTTCCTACGAGCAGTACTTC. It codes for CASSFSGTSYEQYF.

This clonotype came up many times. This chain uses TRBV15 with TRBJ1-1; TRBD1 is a possible D gene (6 bases). The germline V gene encodes CDR1 LNHNV and CDR2 YYDKDF (reference sequence). This CDR3 has 16 residues. Trimming stripped 5 bases from V and 0 bases from J, with 16 bases between. Written as DNA, the CDR3 is TGTGCCACCAGCGAAAATCGGGAGGGGGTGAACACTGAAGCTTTCTTT. Protein: CATSENREGVNTEAFF.

This clonotype turned up a few times. The chain couples TRBV30 to TRBJ2-7; possible D gene TRBD1, 6 bases. The V end lost 4 bases, the J end lost 5 bases, and 15 bases lay between the germline ends. The CDR3 extends over 13 amino acids. Germline loops: CDR1 GTSNPN, CDR2 SVGIG (reference sequence). This chain's CDR3 is CAWKGQGWNEQYF. The CDR3 coding sequence is TGTGCCTGGAAGGGCCAGGGGTGGAACGAGCAGTACTTC. Together with reference TRBV30 and TRBJ2-7, the CDR3 gives the full variable domain: SQTIHQWPATLVQPVGSPLSLECTVEGTSNPNLYWYRQAAGRGLQLLFYSVGIGQISSEVPQNLSASRPQDRQFILSSKKLLLSDSGFYLCAWKGQGWNEQYFGPGTRLTVT.

In the case of this clonotype: A much larger clone is a single base away; this may be a read error. This rearrangement joins TRBV12-3 or TRBV12-4 to TRBJ2-7, with 10 bases identical to TRBD1. The V gene end was trimmed by 8 bases and the J gene end by 7 bases; junction bases not matched to a gene: 8. The CDR3 totals 13 residues. The DNA of the CDR3 is TGTGCCAGCGGGCGTGACAGGGGGCAGGAGCAGTACTTC. Its translation is CASGRDRGQEQYF.

This clonotype was found a few times. The chain recombines TRBV10-3 with TRBJ1-1; TRBD1 matches 11 bases. The V gene end was trimmed by 9 bases and the J gene end by 2 bases; junction bases not matched to a gene: 2. Germline CDR1 reads ENHRY; CDR2 reads SYGVKD. This CDR3 is built from 13 residues. CDR3 DNA: TGTGCCATTGGGACAGGGGGAAACACTGAAGCTTTCTTT. Amino acid sequence: CAIGTGGNTEAFF.